The rows below give T cell receptor beta chains drawn from one sample of a study of spatial heterogeneity in lung cancer. TCRdb used MiXCR to reprocess the 5' RACE reads, holding one entry per CDR3 protein. The sample lists 21,000 or so distinct CDR3 sequences, under 8% occurring once. Sequenced here: lung tumor tissue, sampled at surgery. The receptor source for this set is a male donor with early-stage non-small cell lung cancer. CDR3s include the opening cysteine and the closing phenylalanine or tryptophan. Each record gives: D gene, clone size, J gene, V gene, CDR3 protein, CDR3 DNA. D genes are given only for firm matches. Expanded clones get a size class; other rows say once, few or many, or leave the size out.

TRBD1 many TRBJ2-7 TRBV28 CASSFVGQGSEQYF TGTGCCAGCAGTTTTGTGGGACAGGGCTCCGAGCAGTACTTC
TRBD2 many TRBJ2-7 TRBV12-3/TRBV12-4 CASSGLAGVYYEQYF TGTGCCAGCAGCGGTCTGGCGGGGGTATACTACGAGCAGTACTTC
. many TRBJ1-5 TRBV10-3 CAIRSGGVGNQPQHF TGTGCCATCAGATCCGGGGGCGTAGGCAATCAGCCCCAGCATTTT
TRBD2 . TRBJ2-5 TRBV4-2 CASSLAPGTSLPGETQYF TGTGCCAGCAGCCTCGCCCCCGGGACTAGCCTACCTGGGGAGACCCAGTACTTC
. few TRBJ2-5 TRBV20-1 CSARSEFQETQYF TGCAGTGCTAGGAGCGAGTTCCAAGAGACCCAGTACTTC
. many TRBJ2-3 TRBV6-5 CASSGPRATDTQYF TGTGCCAGCAGCGGTCCCAGGGCCACAGATACGCAGTATTTT
TRBD2 many TRBJ2-3 TRBV20-1 CSARWGGTDTQYF TGCAGTGCTAGGTGGGGGGGGACAGATACGCAGTATTTT
. many TRBJ2-6 TRBV4-1 CASSSSGGGSSGANVLTF TGCGCCAGCAGTTCCAGTGGAGGGGGCAGCTCTGGGGCCAACGTCCTGACTTTC
TRBD1 many TRBJ1-1 TRBV10-3 CAIRQGSEKNTEAFF TGTGCCATCCGACAGGGGTCCGAAAAGAACACTGAAGCTTTCTTT
. few TRBJ2-5 TRBV7-2 CASSLAGGGETQYF TGTGCCAGCAGCTTAGCGGGTGGTGGAGAGACCCAGTACTTC
TRBD1 . TRBJ2-7 TRBV6-2/TRBV6-3 CASSSGTGTYEQYF TGTGCCAGCAGTTCCGGGACAGGCACCTACGAGCAGTACTTC
. once TRBJ2-7 TRBV6-1 CASRNRAAYEQYF TGTGCCAGCAGAAACCGGGCCGCCTACGAGCAGTACTTC
. many TRBJ2-1 TRBV9 CASSEAHEQFF TGTGCCAGCAGCGAGGCCCATGAGCAGTTCTTC
. . TRBJ1-1 TRBV29-1 CSVDPPASGPPGTEAFF TGCAGCGTGGATCCCCCCGCGTCAGGGCCTCCCGGGACTGAAGCTTTCTTT
. many TRBJ2-6 TRBV20-1 CSASKGSGANVLTF TGCAGTGCATCCAAGGGCTCTGGGGCCAACGTCCTGACTTTC
TRBD2 . TRBJ2-3 TRBV28 CASSFLRPWREAHADTQYF TGTGCCAGCAGTTTCCTCCGTCCCTGGCGGGAGGCCCATGCAGATACGCAGTATTTT
. many TRBJ1-5 TRBV12-3/TRBV12-4 CASSLIRGVGQPQHF TGTGCCAGCAGTTTAATTAGGGGGGTTGGTCAGCCCCAGCATTTT
TRBD1 . TRBJ2-7 TRBV2 CASSKTGGTYEQYF TGTGCCAGCAGCAAAACAGGGGGCACCTACGAGCAGTACTTC
TRBD1 many TRBJ1-4 TRBV10-3 CAISDPGQGDSEKLFF TGTGCCATCAGTGACCCCGGACAGGGGGATAGTGAAAAACTGTTTTTT
. many TRBJ2-7 TRBV6-2/TRBV6-3 CASSYIDEQYF TGTGCCAGCAGTTACATCGACGAGCAGTACTTC
. many TRBJ2-3 TRBV5-4 CASSSPGSGTDTQYF TGTGCCAGCAGCTCCCCGGGTTCGGGCACAGATACGCAGTATTTT
TRBD1 . TRBJ1-1 TRBV5-1 CASSLSGGVTEAFF TGCGCCAGCAGCTTGTCAGGGGGCGTCACTGAAGCTTTCTTT
. many TRBJ1-2 TRBV29-1 CSEVTIGDGYTF TGCAGCGAGGTGACCATCGGGGATGGCTACACCTTC
TRBD1 many TRBJ1-1 TRBV12-3/TRBV12-4 CASRTGTGGRGSAFF TGTGCCAGCAGAACCGGGACAGGGGGTCGTGGGTCAGCTTTCTTT
. many TRBJ1-6 TRBV28 CASISGGRLYNSPLHF TGTGCCAGCATCTCGGGAGGGAGGCTTTATAATTCACCCCTCCACTTT
. . TRBJ2-1 TRBV7-2 CASSSAQGYGEQFF TGTGCCAGCAGCTCTGCCCAGGGTTACGGTGAGCAGTTCTTC
TRBD2 few TRBJ2-2 TRBV2 CAGAGEVADNTGELFF TGTGCCGGCGCGGGGGAAGTCGCTGATAACACCGGGGAGCTGTTTTTT
. . TRBJ2-5 TRBV7-2 CASSPWNEETQYF TGTGCCAGCAGCCCATGGAACGAGGAGACCCAGTACTTC
. . TRBJ2-7 TRBV7-2 CASSLTPASYEQYF TGTGCCAGCAGCCTAACCCCGGCCTCCTACGAGCAGTACTTC
. many TRBJ1-1 TRBV28 CALGGVGTEAFF TGTGCCTTAGGGGGGGTTGGCACTGAAGCTTTCTTT
TRBD1 many TRBJ2-1 TRBV6-5 CASSLDRGRDEQFF TGTGCCAGCAGCCTAGACAGGGGGCGGGATGAGCAGTTCTTC
. many TRBJ1-2 TRBV12-3/TRBV12-4 CASSLAWGDYTF TGTGCCAGCAGTTTAGCGTGGGGGGATTACACCTTC
TRBD2 many TRBJ2-2 TRBV10-3 CAISKLAGGPNTGELFF TGTGCCATCAGTAAACTAGCGGGAGGGCCGAACACCGGGGAGCTGTTTTTT
TRBD1 many TRBJ1-1 TRBV6-6 CASSRPGQVNTEAFF TGTGCCAGCAGTCGACCGGGACAGGTGAACACTGAAGCTTTCTTT
TRBD1 many TRBJ1-2 TRBV28 CASSLGGTGANYGYTF TGTGCCAGCAGTTTAGGGGGGACAGGAGCAAACTATGGCTACACCTTC
. many TRBJ1-1 TRBV6-6 CASSSLGGAPNTEAFF TGTGCCAGCAGTTCTCTGGGAGGGGCCCCGAACACTGAAGCTTTCTTT
. medium-sized TRBJ2-3 TRBV27 CASSLRRQDTQYF TGTGCCAGCAGTTTAAGGCGTCAAGATACGCAGTATTTT
. medium-sized TRBJ1-4 TRBV28 CASSGTVPNEKLFF TGTGCCAGCAGTGGGACCGTCCCTAATGAAAAACTGTTTTTT
. many TRBJ1-3 TRBV15 CATSRDRRSPAF TGTGCCACCAGCAGAGATCGGCGCAGCCCGGCCTTT
. many TRBJ2-7 TRBV6-5 CASAPGASYEQYF TGTGCCAGCGCCCCCGGCGCCTCCTACGAGCAGTACTTC
TRBD2 . TRBJ2-1 TRBV29-1 CSVEGGGEKYNEQFF TGCAGCGTTGAAGGTGGGGGGGAGAAGTACAATGAGCAGTTCTTC
. many TRBJ2-7 TRBV20-1 CSARGLATYEQYF TGCAGTGCTAGGGGCCTAGCAACCTACGAGCAGTACTTC
TRBD1 few TRBJ2-3 TRBV9 CASSRTGYITDTQYF TGTGCCAGCAGCCGGACAGGGTATATCACAGATACGCAGTATTTT
. many TRBJ2-1 TRBV4-1 CASSQGGRLGGGDEQFF TGCGCCAGCAGCCAAGGGGGACGACTAGGGGGTGGCGATGAGCAGTTCTTC
TRBD1 many TRBJ2-1 TRBV11-2 CASSSDRGLNEQFF TGTGCCAGCAGCTCCGACAGGGGGCTAAATGAGCAGTTCTTC
. many TRBJ1-1 TRBV7-9 CASSWDTEAFF TGTGCCAGCAGTTGGGACACTGAAGCTTTCTTT
. few TRBJ2-7 TRBV5-1 CASSPRGAVSSYEQYF TGCGCCAGCAGCCCCAGGGGGGCCGTAAGCTCCTACGAGCAGTACTTC
TRBD1 many TRBJ2-3 TRBV6-2/TRBV6-3 CASRKTGFVTDTQYF TGTGCCAGCAGGAAGACAGGGTTCGTTACAGATACGCAGTATTTT
. many TRBJ2-7 TRBV12-3/TRBV12-4 CASSLGLVGAVLRAEQYF .